This entry describes one TCR beta chain. The assay was immunoSEQ multiplex PCR, and TCRdb's table has in-frame clones only and misses some. Of roughly 180,000 clones in the sample, more than 70% were seen once. The CDR3 runs to 15 residues. Per germline, CDR1 SGHDN and CDR2 FVKESK. The data were obtained in a study of blood T cell repertoires in COVID-19. Study-wide context: T cells, B-cell-depleted T cells, or PBMCs supplied cDNA or gDNA.

Sequencing was carried out using peripheral blood. This sequence originates from a woman aged 25 to 39 with acute or convalescent COVID-19. V gene TRBV14 combines with J gene TRBJ2-7, with 10 bases matching TRBD1. The CDR3 loop is CALYFSGQGIYEQYF. The CDR3 nucleotides read TGTGCGTTATACTTTTCGGGACAGGGGATTTACGAGCAGTACTTC.